This record covers a single T cell receptor (beta chain). This CDR3 spans 15 amino acids. With V trimmed by 2 bases and J by 4 bases, 5 bases remained unmatched. Germline V gives CDR1 SGHRS, CDR2 YFSETQ. This entry belongs to a study of control samples from healthy donors and cancer patients. The data were produced by immunoSEQ multiplex PCR, yet TCRdb's version contains in-frame clones alone and is incomplete. This table holds about 52,000 clones, roughly 95% found once. The chain uses TRBV5-1 and TRBJ2-5; 10 bases fit TRBD1. Input material: blood. This TCR came from a man aged 30 to 45 in good health. The CDR3 spells CASSFSGTGAETQYF. The CDR3 bases are TGCGCCAGCAGCTTTTCCGGGACAGGGGCAGAGACCCAGTACTTC. The variable domain in full, with the rest retrieved from reference TRBV5-1 and TRBJ2-5, is KAGVTQTPRYLIKTRGQQVTLSCSPISGHRSVSWYQQTPGQGLQFLFEYFSETQRNKGNFPGRFSGRQFSNSRSEMNVSTLELGDSALYLCASSFSGTGAETQYFGPGTRLLVL.